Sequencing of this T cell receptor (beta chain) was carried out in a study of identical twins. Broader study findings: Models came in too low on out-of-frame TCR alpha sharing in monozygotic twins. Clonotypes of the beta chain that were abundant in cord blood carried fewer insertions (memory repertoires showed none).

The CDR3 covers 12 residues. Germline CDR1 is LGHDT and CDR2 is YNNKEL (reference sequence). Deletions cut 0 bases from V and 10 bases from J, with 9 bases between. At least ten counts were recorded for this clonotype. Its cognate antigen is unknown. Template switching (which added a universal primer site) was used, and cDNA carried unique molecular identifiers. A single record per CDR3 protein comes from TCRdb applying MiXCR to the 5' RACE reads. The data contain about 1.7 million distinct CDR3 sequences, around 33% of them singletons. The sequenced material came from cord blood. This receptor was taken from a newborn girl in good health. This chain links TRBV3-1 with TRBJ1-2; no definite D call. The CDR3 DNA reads TGTGCCAGCAGCCAAGATCCCTTAATCTACACCTTC. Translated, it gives CASSQDPLIYTF.